These 16 T cell receptor beta chains came from one sample sequenced in a study of CD4 T cells in relation to SARS-CoV-2 and coronaviruses. Sequenced by immunoSEQ multiplex PCR; TCRdb stores in-frame clones only, minus some. This table holds 24,000 or so clones, under 80% found once. The unexposed donors gave CD4+ T cells in about 2011-2019, prior to COVID-19. The cells were cultured for about ten days before CD4+ T cells were isolated. Antigens for these TCRs are unknown. Sequenced sample: CD4+ T cells from PBMCs, cultured in vitro. All receptors derive from a human donor in good health.

The chain joins TRBV5-4 to TRBJ1-2; 7 bases line up with TRBD1. Germline lookup yields CDR1 SGHNT and CDR2 YYREEE (reference sequence). Trimming at V came to 0 bases and at J to 4 bases, leaving 0 bases not matched to a gene. The CDR3 sequence is 13 residues long. CDR3 DNA: TGTGCCAGCAGCTTGGCAGGGGGCTATGGCTACACCTTC. Its translation: CASSLAGGYGYTF.

The table lists this clone with a count of one. The DNA of the CDR3 is TGTGCCAGCAGCCCACTTCAGGGGTACTATGGCTACACCTTC. Translated: CASSPLQGYYGYTF. The J gene is TRBJ1-2, the V gene TRBV3-1 (or the pseudogene TRBV3-2), with D possibly TRBD1 on 6 matching bases. The CDR3 is 14 amino acids. Germline CDR1 and CDR2: LGHDT and YNNKEL (reference sequence). With 4 bases removed from V and 3 bases from J, the gap between germline ends came to 12 bases.

V gene TRBV19 combines with J gene TRBJ2-1, with 10 bases fitting TRBD2. The CDR3 sequence is 16 residues long. In germline, CDR1 is LNHDA, CDR2 SQIVND (reference sequence). With V trimmed by 6 bases and J by 7 bases, 12 bases remained unmatched. The chain's CDR3 is CASSPSLAGAGNEQFF. The CDR3 nucleotides are TGTGCCAGTAGCCCCAGCCTAGCGGGGGCCGGGAATGAGCAGTTCTTC.

This chain links TRBV29-1 with TRBJ1-1; TRBD1 aligns across 11 bases. Germline V CDR1 and CDR2: SQVTM, ANQGSEA. The CDR3 sequence is 16 residues long. The V gene end was trimmed by 7 bases and the J gene end by 0 bases; junction bases not matched to a gene: 10. Here the CDR3 reads CSGRDRGSKVNTEAFF. CDR3 in DNA: TGCAGCGGCCGGGACAGGGGGTCCAAAGTGAACACTGAAGCTTTCTTT.

This clone was counted a few times. V usage is TRBV18 and J usage is TRBJ2-7; 8 nucleotides match TRBD2. V trimming: 6 bases; J trimming: 5 bases; junction bases outside the gene matches: 12. There are 15 residues in the CDR3. Germline V CDR1 and CDR2: KGHSH, LQKENI. The chain's CDR3 is CASSPGGARVNEQYF. The CDR3 DNA reads TGTGCCAGCTCCCCCGGGGGGGCCAGGGTAAACGAGCAGTACTTC.

The genes are TRBV6-1 and TRBJ2-1, with D perhaps TRBD1 (5 bases). Germline CDR1 MNHNS, CDR2 SASEGT. The V end was cut by 3 bases, the J end by 3 bases, with 12 bases between. The CDR3 is made up of 15 amino acids. The DNA of the CDR3 is TGTGCCAGCAGTGATCTCAGGGTGGGCTACAATGAGCAGTTCTTC. As protein: CASSDLRVGYNEQFF.

The chain employs TRBV6-1 and TRBJ2-3; 8 bases map to TRBD1. This CDR3 spans 16 amino acids. Germline loops: CDR1 MNHNS, CDR2 SASEGT. J lost 2 bases, V lost 2 bases, and 6 bases had no gene match. In nucleotides, the CDR3 is TGTGCCAGCAGTGAATCTCCGACAGGGGTCACAGATACGCAGTATTTT. Protein sequence: CASSESPTGVTDTQYF.

This chain links TRBV27 with TRBJ2-3; 11 bases line up with TRBD2. This CDR3 contains 16 residues. Germline values: CDR1 MNHEY, CDR2 SMNVEV (reference sequence). The trim removed 4 bases at V and 3 bases at J, leaving 6 bases unmatched. CDR3 DNA sequence: TGTGCCAGCAGTTGGGGGACTAGCGGAATGACAGATACGCAGTATTTT. The encoded protein is CASSWGTSGMTDTQYF.

The V call is TRBV7-6, the J call TRBJ2-7; 7 bases fit TRBD2. V was clipped by 5 bases and J by 5 bases; unmatched bases: 9. Germline V gene sequence: CDR1 SGHVS, CDR2 FNYEAQ. The CDR3 contains 14 residues. DNA for the CDR3: TGTGCCAGCAGCGCGAGAAGCGGGGTCGACGAGCAGTACTTC. This gives the protein CASSARSGVDEQYF.

The chain couples TRBV7-8 to TRBJ2-7; 8 bases align to TRBD2. Trimming at V came to 1 base and at J to 1 base, leaving 6 bases not matched to a gene. The CDR3 extends over 16 amino acids. Germline CDR1 and CDR2: SGHVS and FQNEAQ. The CDR3 spells CASSLGSGMVSYEQYF. DNA for the CDR3: TGTGCCAGCAGCTTAGGTAGCGGGATGGTTTCCTACGAGCAGTACTTC.

This clone was counted between two and nine times. The chain employs TRBV27 and TRBJ1-6; D is possibly TRBD1 (5 bases). Per the germline V gene, CDR1 is MNHEY and CDR2 is SMNVEV (reference sequence). The CDR3 is 15 amino acids. V was clipped by 4 bases and J by 8 bases, with 15 bases between them. The CDR3 bases are TGTGCCAGCAGTTACAGGAAAACCGGGGATTCACCCCTCCACTTT. Amino acid sequence: CASSYRKTGDSPLHF.

The table lists this clone with a few counts. The V and J genes are TRBV7-7 and TRBJ2-1; no clear D. The V gene lost 4 bases and the J gene lost 11 bases, with 18 bases spanning the gap. Germline V lookup: CDR1 SSHAT, CDR2 FNYEAQ (reference sequence). The CDR3 consists of 14 residues. CDR3 nucleotides: TGTGCCAGCAGCTCAGCCGGGCCCCACACGCAGCAGTTCTTC. Translation: CASSSAGPHTQQFF. Looking up the rest from reference TRBV7-7 and TRBJ2-1 gives the full variable domain: GAGVSQSPRYKVTKRGQDVTLRCDPISSHATLYWYQQALGQGPEFLTYFNYEAQPDKSGLPSDRFSAERPEGSISTLTIQRTEQRDSAMYRCASSSAGPHTQQFFGPGTRLTVL.

The J gene is TRBJ2-2, the V gene TRBV27; TRBD2 agrees at 8 bases. In germline, CDR1 is MNHEY, CDR2 SMNVEV (reference sequence). J gave up 6 bases and V 6 bases, and 6 bases lay outside the gene matches. The CDR3 loop spans 14 amino acids. The CDR3 nucleotides are TGTGCCAGCAGACTCGGGGGGGCCCCCGGGGAGCTGTTTTTT. It translates to CASRLGGAPGELFF.

The V and J genes are TRBV6-2 or TRBV6-3 and TRBJ2-1; 7 bases are shared with TRBD1. Trimming took 5 bases from V and 10 from J; bases not matched to a gene: 8. The length of the CDR3 is 13 residues. CDR1 is MNHEY and CDR2 is SVGEGT in the germline V gene. In DNA, the CDR3 is TGTGCCAGCAGTCCCACAGGGGTCGGGGAGCAGTTCTTC. Translating gives CASSPTGVGEQFF.

This clone was detected a few times. The genes are TRBV10-3 and TRBJ1-1; TRBD1 matches at 9 bases. In germline, CDR1 is ENHRY, CDR2 SYGVKD. The CDR3 spans 14 residues. J lost 6 bases, V lost 6 bases, and 8 bases had no gene match. The CDR3 spells CAISPRDRDAEAFF. CDR3 DNA sequence: TGTGCCATCAGCCCCCGGGACAGGGACGCTGAAGCTTTCTTT.

The chain has TRBV4-3 and TRBJ1-2, with TRBD1 as a possible D gene (5 bases). Germline CDR1 and CDR2: LGHNA and YSLEER. Trimming left V 0 bases short and J 5 bases short, with 13 bases between. The CDR3 has 15 residues. The CDR3 sequence: CASSQDLGRRYGYTF. The DNA for the CDR3 is TGCGCCAGCAGCCAAGATTTGGGACGACGATATGGCTACACCTTC.